A selection of T cell receptor beta chains follows, all from one sample in a study of CD8 T cells in ankylosing spondylitis. TCRdb recomputed calls from the 5' RACE reads with MiXCR, one row per CDR3 protein. Among roughly 13,000 distinct CDR3 sequences, 2.8% were seen once, and the ten largest hold approximately 8.7%. Sequencing was performed on blood, either unsorted or a sorted T cell fraction (not recorded which). The source of these receptors is a male donor with ankylosing spondylitis or in good health (not recorded which). CDR3s leave out the opening cysteine and the closing phenylalanine or tryptophan.

V gene: TRBV9; CDR3 protein: ASSPGQVGETQY
V gene: TRBV9; CDR3 protein: ASSVPLLGPYGYT
V gene: TRBV9; CDR3 protein: ASSPWTSSDEQF
V gene: TRBV9; CDR3 protein: ASSRGLAGESEQY
V gene: TRBV9; CDR3 protein: ASSDRDRDYEQY
V gene: TRBV9; CDR3 protein: ASSAQPLAGGGDTQY
V gene: TRBV9; CDR3 protein: ASSVGGGQKETQY
V gene: TRBV9; CDR3 protein: ASSPIGGQDTQY
V gene: TRBV9; CDR3 protein: ASSPLAENTDTQY
V gene: TRBV9; CDR3 protein: ASSPRGDNEKLF
V gene: TRBV9; CDR3 protein: ASSVGSGSGTDTQY
V gene: TRBV9; CDR3 protein: ASSPREGVTETQY
V gene: TRBV9; CDR3 protein: ASSPRPTGTGDYGYT
V gene: TRBV9; CDR3 protein: ASSVWQGGTGELF
V gene: TRBV9; CDR3 protein: ASSPQKNTEAF
V gene: TRBV9; CDR3 protein: ASSASTGSSYEQY
V gene: TRBV9; CDR3 protein: ASSVGPLAGGRNTGELF
V gene: TRBV9; CDR3 protein: ASSVFTGNTEAF
V gene: TRBV9; CDR3 protein: ASSPGQTSGANVLT
V gene: TRBV9; CDR3 protein: ASSVVGTGLQF
V gene: TRBV9; CDR3 protein: ASSVAEGGALWRNEQF
V gene: TRBV3-1; CDR3 protein: ASSASSWDPRWANYGYT
V gene: TRBV9; CDR3 protein: ASSHDMSSGNTIY
V gene: TRBV9; CDR3 protein: ASSQGFGRHEQY
V gene: TRBV9; CDR3 protein: ASSPGQTTNEKLF
V gene: TRBV9; CDR3 protein: ASSFSDARTEAF
V gene: TRBV9; CDR3 protein: ASSVGQGTNYGYT
V gene: TRBV9; CDR3 protein: ASSVAGSGDTEAF
V gene: TRBV9; CDR3 protein: ASSVGGQETQY
V gene: TRBV9; CDR3 protein: ASSADTAMNTEAF
V gene: TRBV9; CDR3 protein: ASSVRERGTGELF
V gene: TRBV9; CDR3 protein: ASSVGTGNEKLF
V gene: TRBV9; CDR3 protein: ASSVKLADNEQF
V gene: TRBV9; CDR3 protein: ASSEGTSGSLYEQY
V gene: TRBV9; CDR3 protein: ASSNSPSVRNEQF
V gene: TRBV9; CDR3 protein: ASSGRTSGQSSYNEQF
V gene: TRBV9; CDR3 protein: ASSVSGTVNTGELF
V gene: TRBV9; CDR3 protein: ASSVAQASYNSPLH
V gene: TRBV9; CDR3 protein: ASSVGGSKFDNEQF
V gene: TRBV9; CDR3 protein: ASSVGHLMNTEAF
V gene: TRBV9; CDR3 protein: ASSVGTSSPTGELF
V gene: TRBV9; CDR3 protein: ASSVRDIYLSGANVLT
V gene: TRBV9; CDR3 protein: ASSSPGTGVEKLF
V gene: TRBV9; CDR3 protein: ASSVVGRNTIY
V gene: TRBV9; CDR3 protein: ASSVGGWTTDTQY
V gene: TRBV9; CDR3 protein: ASSVGAENEKLF
V gene: TRBV9; CDR3 protein: ASSAREEPNTGELF
V gene: TRBV9; CDR3 protein: ASSGTGRETQY
V gene: TRBV9; CDR3 protein: ASSEDPGTDTQY
V gene: TRBV9; CDR3 protein: ASSVTSGGAGDTQY
V gene: TRBV9; CDR3 protein: ASNPQGTEAF
V gene: TRBV9; CDR3 protein: ASSASGTGNQPQH
V gene: TRBV9; CDR3 protein: ASSVARGAGANVLT
V gene: TRBV9; CDR3 protein: ASSVELRQSSPLH
V gene: TRBV9; CDR3 protein: ASSVGRVETQY